Each of the 26 T cell receptor beta chains below was sequenced from the same sample in a study of blood T cell repertoires in COVID-19. Assay: immunoSEQ multiplex PCR; the TCRdb copy retains only in-frame clones and omits some. Among approximately 98,000 clones listed, approximately 88% were seen once. Sequencing was performed on peripheral blood. The receptors here all came from a human donor in a cohort sampled during active COVID-19.

The chain combines TRBV7-2 with TRBJ2-1; TRBD2 agrees at 11 bases. The germline gives CDR1 SGHTA, CDR2 FQGNSA. This CDR3 comprises 15 residues. The V segment lost 5 bases and the J segment 9 bases; nucleotides outside the gene matches: 9. CDR3 loop: CASSAVTSGSSEQFF. Written as DNA, the CDR3 is TGTGCCAGCAGCGCCGTTACTAGCGGGAGCTCTGAGCAGTTCTTC.

This sequence joins TRBV5-1 and TRBJ2-5; a weak D match, TRBD2 (5 bases). Looked up from germline, CDR1 is SGHRS and CDR2 is YFSETQ. The CDR3 sequence is 14 residues long. Trimming stripped 7 bases from V and 4 bases from J, with 17 bases between. In DNA, the CDR3 is TGCGCCAGCCGACGCCGGGATCTGGTAGAGACCCAGTACTTC. Translating gives CASRRRDLVETQYF.

The gene calls are TRBV27 and TRBJ2-2; weak D call: TRBD1 (6 bases). The CDR3 contains 16 residues. Germline V lookup: CDR1 MNHEY, CDR2 SMNVEV (reference sequence). V was clipped by 2 bases and J by 0 bases, with 10 bases between them. CDR3 residues: CASSLMGQPNTGELFF. In nucleotides, the CDR3 is TGTGCCAGCAGTTTAATGGGACAACCGAACACCGGGGAGCTGTTTTTT.

This rearrangement joins TRBV19 to TRBJ2-3; TRBD1 might be the D (6 bases). Germline assignment: CDR1 LNHDA and CDR2 SQIVND (reference sequence). The CDR3 spans 15 residues. Deletions cut 5 bases from V and 5 bases from J, with 17 bases between. Here the CDR3 DNA reads TGTGCCAGTAGTCTACAGGGCATTGGTCTAGATACGCAGTATTTT. Protein: CASSLQGIGLDTQYF.

V gene TRBV18 combines with J gene TRBJ2-7, with 9 bases lining up with TRBD1. The germline gives CDR1 KGHSH, CDR2 LQKENI. CDR3 length: 15 residues. Germline trimming cut 0 bases from V and 5 bases from J; bases unmatched to any gene: 5. CDR3 loop: CASSPPNRGRDEQYF. The CDR3 coding sequence is TGTGCCAGCTCACCACCGAACAGGGGGCGGGACGAGCAGTACTTC. Using reference TRBV18 and TRBJ2-7 for the parts outside the CDR3, the full variable domain is NAGVMQNPRHLVRRRGQEARLRCSPMKGHSHVYWYRQLPEEGLKFMVYLQKENIIDESGMPKERFSAEFPKEGPSILRIQQVVRGDSAAYFCASSPPNRGRDEQYFGPGTRLTVT.

The chain uses TRBV7-3 and TRBJ2-2, with a tentative D call TRBD2 (5 bases). CDR3 length: 13 residues. From germline, CDR1 is SGHTA and CDR2 FQGTGA. Trimming removed 2 bases at V and 7 bases at J, with 8 bases between. The CDR3 DNA sequence: TGTGCCAGCAGCTTAGGAGGTAGCGGGGAGCTGTTTTTT. It is translated as CASSLGGSGELFF.

V and J are TRBV30 and TRBJ2-7, with 8 bases lining up with TRBD1. Trimming took 5 bases from V and 3 from J; bases not matched to a gene: 12. The germline V gene encodes CDR1 GTSNPN and CDR2 SVGIG (reference sequence). The CDR3 is 15 amino acids. The CDR3 spells CAWAGDDRGIYEQYF. In DNA, the CDR3 is TGTGCCTGGGCTGGAGATGACAGGGGAATCTACGAGCAGTACTTC.

V is TRBV4-1 and J is TRBJ1-4; perhaps TRBD1 as D (6 bases). The CDR3 spans 16 residues. Germline V gene sequence: CDR1 MGHRA, CDR2 YSYEKL. The V and J ends lost 0 bases and 1 base respectively, with 9 bases between them. The CDR3 protein is CASSQDGGLTNEKLFF. DNA for the CDR3: TGCGCCAGCAGCCAAGACGGGGGGCTAACTAATGAAAAACTGTTTTTT.

DNA of the CDR3: TGTGCCAGCACTCTCGGGGGGAACACTGAAGCTTTCTTT. Encoded protein: CASTLGGNTEAFF. The rearrangement links TRBV5-6 to TRBJ1-1; D might be TRBD1 (5 bases). The germline V and J ends were trimmed by 6 bases and 1 base, with 10 bases remaining between them. Germline-derived CDR1 and CDR2 are SGHDT and YYEEEE. CDR3 size: 13 residues.

V usage is TRBV9 and J usage is TRBJ2-1, with unresolved D. CDR1 is SGDLS, CDR2 YYNGEE, per germline. Trimming shortened V by 0 bases and J by 3 bases, and 13 bases separated the two germline ends. The CDR3 runs 16 residues. CDR3 region: CASSVGIQSGYNEQFF. Here the CDR3 DNA reads TGTGCCAGCAGCGTAGGAATCCAGTCGGGCTACAATGAGCAGTTCTTC.

The chain couples TRBV18 to TRBJ1-2, with TRBD1 identical over 8 bases. Trimming at V came to 4 bases and at J to 3 bases, leaving 4 bases not matched to a gene. The CDR3 spans 14 residues. The germline V gene encodes CDR1 KGHSH and CDR2 LQKENI. The CDR3 DNA follows: TGTGCCAGCTCACGGGACAGGATGGACTATGGCTACACCTTC. The encoded protein is CASSRDRMDYGYTF.

V is TRBV5-4 and J is TRBJ2-1; D may be TRBD2 (5 bases). The CDR3 totals 15 residues. Germline CDR1 reads SGHNT; CDR2 reads YYREEE (reference sequence). Trimming pared 4 bases from V and 3 bases from J, leaving 14 bases between. In nucleotides, the CDR3 is TGTGCCAGCAGCGTGGACTCTCGCCTCTACAATGAGCAGTTCTTC. It yields the protein CASSVDSRLYNEQFF.

This clone was seen a few times. The V gene is TRBV3-1 (or the pseudogene TRBV3-2), the J gene TRBJ1-5, with a weak D call TRBD1 (5 bases). This CDR3 spans 15 amino acids. V was clipped by 4 bases and J by 6 bases, with 16 bases between them. Germline V CDR1 and CDR2: LGHDT, YNNKEL (reference sequence). CDR3 sequence reads: CASSPRGTGPQPQHF. The CDR3 nucleotides are TGTGCCAGCAGCCCAAGAGGTACAGGACCTCAGCCCCAGCATTTT.

The genes are TRBV3-1 (or the pseudogene TRBV3-2) and TRBJ2-5; 11 bases are a match to TRBD2. Germline V gene lookup returns CDR1 LGHDT and CDR2 YNNKEL (reference sequence). Trimming removed 8 bases from V and 0 bases from J; junction bases left unmatched: 8. The CDR3 contains 16 residues. The CDR3 DNA reads TGTGCCAGCCGCTCCTGGGGACTAGCGGACCAAGAGACCCAGTACTTC. Translating it yields CASRSWGLADQETQYF.

The J gene is TRBJ2-7, the V gene TRBV4-1; D is uncertain. The CDR3 loop spans 16 amino acids. CDR1 is MGHRA, CDR2 YSYEKL, per germline. V lost 2 bases to trimming and J lost 7 bases, with 21 bases between them. CDR3 coding DNA: TGCGCCAGCAGCCAACCGCGATCGAGCCCCAACGGGGAGCAGTACTTC. Its translation: CASSQPRSSPNGEQYF.

This clone appeared a single time. The chain links TRBV2 to TRBJ2-5, with 13 bases matching TRBD2. Unmatched junction bases numbered 17, after V lost 11 bases and J lost 5 bases. CDR1 SNHLY and CDR2 FYNNEI come from the germline V gene. CDR3 length: 17 residues. CDR3 coding DNA: TGTGCCTCCCAGGCCGGGACTAGCGGGATGGCTACGGAGACCCAGTACTTC. Translation gives CASQAGTSGMATETQYF.

The chain has TRBV5-1 and TRBJ2-3, with 13 bases fitting TRBD2. Losses at the gene ends were 4 bases for V and 4 bases for J; bases not matched to a gene: 3. CDR1 and CDR2 from the germline V gene are SGHRS and YFSETQ. This CDR3 comprises 15 residues. The CDR3 DNA follows: TGCGCCAGCAGCCGGACTAGCGGGGGCTCAGATACGCAGTATTTT. It encodes CASSRTSGGSDTQYF.

The CDR3 loop is CASRLAGESYNEQFF. CDR3 DNA: TGTGCCAGTAGGTTAGCGGGAGAGTCCTACAATGAGCAGTTCTTC. The V and J genes are TRBV19 and TRBJ2-1; TRBD2 matches at 9 bases. The CDR3 has 15 amino acids. Germline V gene data show CDR1 as LNHDA and CDR2 as SQIVND (reference sequence). The J segment lost 1 base and the V segment lost 6 bases, leaving 4 bases of the junction unmatched.

The chain couples TRBV7-8 to TRBJ1-6, with 8 bases lining up with TRBD1. Germline-derived CDR1 and CDR2 are SGHVS and FQNEAQ. The CDR3 sequence is 15 residues long. V dropped 6 bases and J dropped 9; count of bases not matched to a gene: 10. CDR3 amino acids: CASSPQGAPGSPLHF. The CDR3 bases are TGTGCCAGCAGTCCGCAGGGGGCGCCCGGTTCACCCCTCCACTTT.

The chain has TRBV25-1 and TRBJ2-2; D is unresolved. Germline lookup yields CDR1 MGHDK and CDR2 SYGVNS. Trimming removed 4 bases at V and 3 bases at J, with 15 bases between. The CDR3 totals 16 residues. The CDR3 sequence is CASSVSRLGDTGELFF. The CDR3 region has the DNA TGTGCCAGCAGTGTGTCCAGGCTCGGTGACACCGGGGAGCTGTTTTTT.

This chain uses TRBV28 with TRBJ1-4; TRBD1 aligns across 10 bases. Germline CDR1 MDHEN, CDR2 SYDVKM. Trimming took 6 bases from V and 7 from J; bases not matched to a gene: 5. The CDR3 has 14 amino acids. DNA of the CDR3: TGTGCCAGCAGCCCGACAGGGGGCTTTGAAAAACTGTTTTTT. Its protein is CASSPTGGFEKLFF.

The chain has TRBV5-8 and TRBJ2-7; perhaps TRBD2 as D (6 bases). V was trimmed by 4 bases and J by 4 bases, leaving 15 bases between them. The CDR3 length is 14 residues. Germline lookup yields CDR1 SGHTS and CDR2 YDEGEE. CDR3 residues: CASSPRTTSYEQYF. The CDR3 coding sequence is TGTGCCAGCAGCCCGAGGACTACCTCTTACGAGCAGTACTTC.

There are a few counts of this clone. This chain links TRBV5-1 with TRBJ1-1, with TRBD1 matching 8 bases. The germline gives CDR1 SGHRS, CDR2 YFSETQ. Germline trimming cut 2 bases from V and 6 bases from J; bases unmatched to any gene: 18. This CDR3 comprises 18 residues. Here the CDR3 DNA reads TGCGCCAGCAGCTTTTGGTTCCAGGGGGCGCAGGCTGACTCTGAAGCTTTCTTT. The encoded protein is CASSFWFQGAQADSEAFF.

This clone has a single count. The rearrangement joins TRBV19 to TRBJ1-5, with a weak D call TRBD1 (6 bases). Trimming stripped 4 bases from V and 6 bases from J, with 10 bases between. This CDR3 contains 13 residues. Per the germline V gene, CDR1 is LNHDA and CDR2 is SQIVND (reference sequence). The CDR3 spells CASSTGHPQPQHF. CDR3 in DNA: TGTGCCAGTAGTACGGGACACCCTCAGCCCCAGCATTTT.

This clone has more than one count but fewer than ten. The V call is TRBV27, the J call TRBJ1-1; tentatively, D is TRBD1 (5 bases). The CDR3 is made up of 14 amino acids. Between the trimmed V and J ends, which lost 3 bases and 5 bases, there was a span of 13 bases. Germline lookup yields CDR1 MNHEY and CDR2 SMNVEV (reference sequence). CDR3 nucleotide sequence: TGTGCCAGCAGTTTTGGAGGGTGGGGGACTGAAGCTTTCTTT. It codes for CASSFGGWGTEAFF.

The V gene is TRBV20-1, the J gene TRBJ2-1; D not resolved. The V gene's germline CDR1 is DFQATT and CDR2 SNEGSKA (reference sequence). This CDR3 is built from 11 residues. Trimming removed 3 bases from V and 7 bases from J, with 7 bases in between. The CDR3: CSASVLNEQFF. CDR3 nucleotides: TGCAGTGCTAGTGTTCTGAATGAGCAGTTCTTC.